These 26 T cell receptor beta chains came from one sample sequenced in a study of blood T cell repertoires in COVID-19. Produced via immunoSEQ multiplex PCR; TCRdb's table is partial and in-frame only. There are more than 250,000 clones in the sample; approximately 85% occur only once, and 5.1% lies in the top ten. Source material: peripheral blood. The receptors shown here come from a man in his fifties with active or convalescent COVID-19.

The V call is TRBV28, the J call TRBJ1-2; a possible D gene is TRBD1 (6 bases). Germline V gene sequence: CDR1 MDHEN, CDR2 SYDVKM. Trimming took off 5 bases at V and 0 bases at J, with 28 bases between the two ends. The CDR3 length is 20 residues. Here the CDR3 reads CASSKSQRGHTSLSNYGYTF. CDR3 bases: TGTGCCAGCAGTAAATCACAAAGGGGACATACGAGCCTATCTAACTATGGCTACACCTTC.

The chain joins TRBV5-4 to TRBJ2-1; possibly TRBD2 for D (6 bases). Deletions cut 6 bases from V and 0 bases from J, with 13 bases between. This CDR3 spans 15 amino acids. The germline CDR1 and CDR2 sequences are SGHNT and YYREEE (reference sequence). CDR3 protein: CASMSRESSYNEQFF. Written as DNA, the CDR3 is TGTGCCAGCATGTCCCGGGAGAGCTCCTACAATGAGCAGTTCTTC.

DNA for the CDR3: TGTGCCTGGAGTCCTGGCGGTGGAAAGCAGTATTTT. Protein sequence: CAWSPGGGKQYF. This chain connects TRBV30 to TRBJ2-3; D unclear. The CDR3 is made up of 12 amino acids. V lost 2 bases, J lost 11 bases, and 14 bases lay in between. Germline CDR1 and CDR2: GTSNPN and SVGIG (reference sequence).

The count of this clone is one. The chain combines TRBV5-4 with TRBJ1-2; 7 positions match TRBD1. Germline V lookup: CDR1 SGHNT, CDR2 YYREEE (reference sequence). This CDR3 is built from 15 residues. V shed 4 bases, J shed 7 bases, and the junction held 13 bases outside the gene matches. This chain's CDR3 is CASSPGAQGSAGYTF. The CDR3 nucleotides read TGTGCCAGCAGCCCCGGAGCACAGGGGAGCGCTGGCTACACCTTC.

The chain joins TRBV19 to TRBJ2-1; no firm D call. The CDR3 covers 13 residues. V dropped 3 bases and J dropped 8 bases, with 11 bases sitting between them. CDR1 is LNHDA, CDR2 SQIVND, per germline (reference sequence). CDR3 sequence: CASSIVGRDEQFF. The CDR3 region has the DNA TGTGCCAGTAGTATCGTGGGTCGGGATGAGCAGTTCTTC.

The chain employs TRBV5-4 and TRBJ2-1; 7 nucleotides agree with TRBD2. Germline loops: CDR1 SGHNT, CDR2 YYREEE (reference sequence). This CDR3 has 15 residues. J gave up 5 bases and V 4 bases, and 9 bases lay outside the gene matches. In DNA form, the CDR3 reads TGTGCCAGCAGCCATCGGACTAGTGGGGACAATGAGCAGTTCTTC. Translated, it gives CASSHRTSGDNEQFF.

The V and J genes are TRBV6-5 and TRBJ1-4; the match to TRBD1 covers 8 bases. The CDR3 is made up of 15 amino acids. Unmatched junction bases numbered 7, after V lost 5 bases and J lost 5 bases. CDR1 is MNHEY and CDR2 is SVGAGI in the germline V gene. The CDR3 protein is CASSRRTGRNEKLFF. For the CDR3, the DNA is TGTGCCAGCAGTCGCCGGACAGGGAGAAATGAAAAACTGTTTTTT.

CDR3 DNA: TGTGCCAGCAGCTTAGAGGGACAGCAAAGGGATGGAAAACTGTTTTTT. Translating gives CASSLEGQQRDGKLFF. This rearrangement joins TRBV11-2 to TRBJ1-4, with 7 bases lining up with TRBD1. CDR3 length equals 16 residues. Trimming cost V 0 bases and J 10 bases; bases outside gene matches: 11. The V gene's germline CDR1 is SGHAT and CDR2 FQNNGV.

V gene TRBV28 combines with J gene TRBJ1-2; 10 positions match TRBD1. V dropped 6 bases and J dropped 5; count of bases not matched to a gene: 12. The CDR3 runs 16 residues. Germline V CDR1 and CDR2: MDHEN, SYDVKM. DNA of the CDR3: TGTGCCAGCAGCAAAGGGACAGGGGTGATCGGATATGGCTACACCTTC. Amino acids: CASSKGTGVIGYGYTF.

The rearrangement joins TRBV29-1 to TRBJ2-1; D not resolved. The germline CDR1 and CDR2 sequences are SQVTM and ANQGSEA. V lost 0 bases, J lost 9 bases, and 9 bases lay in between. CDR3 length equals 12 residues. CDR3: CSVEESSSEQFF. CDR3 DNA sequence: TGCAGCGTTGAAGAAAGTTCTAGTGAGCAGTTCTTC.

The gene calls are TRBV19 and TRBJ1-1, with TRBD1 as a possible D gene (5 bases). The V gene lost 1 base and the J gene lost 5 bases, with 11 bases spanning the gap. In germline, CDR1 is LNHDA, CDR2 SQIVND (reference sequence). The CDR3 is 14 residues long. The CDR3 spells CASSIGPGRTEAFF. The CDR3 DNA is TGTGCCAGTAGTATAGGTCCAGGGAGGACTGAAGCTTTCTTT.

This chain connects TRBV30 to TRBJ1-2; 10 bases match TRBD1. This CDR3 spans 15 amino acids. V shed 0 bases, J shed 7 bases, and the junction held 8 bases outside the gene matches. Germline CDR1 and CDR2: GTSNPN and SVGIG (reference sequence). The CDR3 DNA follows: TGTGCCTGGAGTGTAGGGGACAGGGGTCGGCGTGGCTACACCTTC. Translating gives CAWSVGDRGRRGYTF.

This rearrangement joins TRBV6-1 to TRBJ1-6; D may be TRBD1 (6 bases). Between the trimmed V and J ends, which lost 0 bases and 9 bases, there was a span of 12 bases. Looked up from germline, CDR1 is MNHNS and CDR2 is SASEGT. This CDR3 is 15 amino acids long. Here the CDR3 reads CASSEAGAGSSPLHF. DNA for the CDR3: TGTGCCAGCAGTGAAGCGGGGGCAGGGAGTTCACCCCTCCACTTT.

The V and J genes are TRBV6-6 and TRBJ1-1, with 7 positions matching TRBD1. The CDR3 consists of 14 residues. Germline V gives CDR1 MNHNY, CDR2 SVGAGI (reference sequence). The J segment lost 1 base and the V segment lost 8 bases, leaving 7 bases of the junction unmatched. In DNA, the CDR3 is TGTGCCAGCTATAACAGGGGAAGGAACACTGAAGCTTTCTTT. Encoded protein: CASYNRGRNTEAFF.

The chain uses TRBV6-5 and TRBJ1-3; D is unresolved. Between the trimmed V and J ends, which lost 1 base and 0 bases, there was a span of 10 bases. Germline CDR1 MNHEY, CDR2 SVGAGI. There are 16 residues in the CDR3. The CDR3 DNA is TGTGCCAGCAGTTACTGGCCGAATCCCTCTGGAAACACCATATATTTT. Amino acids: CASSYWPNPSGNTIYF.

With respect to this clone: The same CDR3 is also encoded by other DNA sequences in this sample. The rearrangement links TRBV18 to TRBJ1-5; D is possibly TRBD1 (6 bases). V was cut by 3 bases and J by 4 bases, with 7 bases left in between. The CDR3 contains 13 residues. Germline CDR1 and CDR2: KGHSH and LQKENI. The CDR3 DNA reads TGTGCCAGCTCACCGCAGGGGAATCAGCCCCAGCATTTT. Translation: CASSPQGNQPQHF.

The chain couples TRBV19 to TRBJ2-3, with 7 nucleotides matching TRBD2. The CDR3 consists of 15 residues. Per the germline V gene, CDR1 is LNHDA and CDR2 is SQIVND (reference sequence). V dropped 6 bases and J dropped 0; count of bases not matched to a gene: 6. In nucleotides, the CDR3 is TGTGCCAGTAGAGAAAGACTAGCTAGCACAGATACGCAGTATTTT. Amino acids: CASRERLASTDTQYF.

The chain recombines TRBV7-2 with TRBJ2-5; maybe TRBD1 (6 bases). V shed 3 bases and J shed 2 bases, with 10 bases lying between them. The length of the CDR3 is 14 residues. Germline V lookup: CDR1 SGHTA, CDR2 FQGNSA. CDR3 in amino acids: CASSFLRGQETQYF. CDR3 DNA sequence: TGTGCCAGCAGCTTCCTTAGGGGGCAAGAGACCCAGTACTTC.

CDR3 sequence (DNA): TGTGCCACTCAGAGAGCGGGAGGAACCGCCCCACGGGGTGAGCAGTTCTTC. This codes for CATQRAGGTAPRGEQFF. The chain combines TRBV2 with TRBJ2-1; 9 bases fit TRBD2. CDR3 size: 17 residues. Germline-derived CDR1 and CDR2 are SNHLY and FYNNEI. Germline trimming cut 10 bases from V and 9 bases from J; bases unmatched to any gene: 22. Using reference TRBV2 and TRBJ2-1 for the parts outside the CDR3, the full variable domain is EPEVTQTPSHQVTQMGQEVILRCVPISNHLYFYWYRQILGQKVEFLVSFYNNEISEKSEIFDDQFSVERPDGSNFTLKIRSTKLEDSAMYFCATQRAGGTAPRGEQFFGPGTRLTVL.

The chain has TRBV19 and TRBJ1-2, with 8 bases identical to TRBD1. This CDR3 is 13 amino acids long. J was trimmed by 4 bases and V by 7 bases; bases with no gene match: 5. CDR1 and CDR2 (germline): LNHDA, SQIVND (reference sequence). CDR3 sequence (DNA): TGTGCCAGTACACAGGGGGGGGCCTATGGCTACACCTTC. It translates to CASTQGGAYGYTF.

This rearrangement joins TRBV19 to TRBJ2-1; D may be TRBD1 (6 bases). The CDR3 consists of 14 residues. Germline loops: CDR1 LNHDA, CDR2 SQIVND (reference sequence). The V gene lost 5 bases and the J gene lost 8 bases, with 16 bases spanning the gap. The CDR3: CASSPETGRDEQFF. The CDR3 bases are TGTGCCAGTAGTCCGGAGACAGGAAGGGATGAGCAGTTCTTC.

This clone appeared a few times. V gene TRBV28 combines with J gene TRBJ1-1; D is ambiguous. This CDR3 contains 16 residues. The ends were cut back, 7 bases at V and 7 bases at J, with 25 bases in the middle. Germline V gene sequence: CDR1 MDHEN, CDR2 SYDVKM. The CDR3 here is CASTTKWAGWGGEAFF. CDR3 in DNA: TGTGCCAGCACCACCAAGTGGGCGGGGTGGGGAGGTGAAGCTTTCTTT.

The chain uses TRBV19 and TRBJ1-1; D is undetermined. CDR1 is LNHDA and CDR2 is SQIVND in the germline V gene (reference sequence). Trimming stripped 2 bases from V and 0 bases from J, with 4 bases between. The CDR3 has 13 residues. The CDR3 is CASSIIMNTEAFF. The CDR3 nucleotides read TGTGCCAGTAGTATAATAATGAACACTGAAGCTTTCTTT.

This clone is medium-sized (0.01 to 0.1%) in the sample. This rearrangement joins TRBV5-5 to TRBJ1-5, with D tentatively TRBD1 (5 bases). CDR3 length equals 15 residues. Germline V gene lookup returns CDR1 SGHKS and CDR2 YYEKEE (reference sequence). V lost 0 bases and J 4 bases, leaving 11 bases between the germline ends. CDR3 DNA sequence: TGTGCCAGCAGCTTGGGGAGGGGAATGAATCAGCCCCAGCATTTT. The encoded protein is CASSLGRGMNQPQHF.

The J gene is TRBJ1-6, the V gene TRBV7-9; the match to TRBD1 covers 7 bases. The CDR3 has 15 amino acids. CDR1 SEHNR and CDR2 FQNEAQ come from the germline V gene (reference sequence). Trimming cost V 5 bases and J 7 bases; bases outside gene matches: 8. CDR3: CASSSDRVRNSPLHF. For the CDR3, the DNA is TGTGCCAGCAGCAGCGACAGGGTGAGGAATTCACCCCTCCACTTT.

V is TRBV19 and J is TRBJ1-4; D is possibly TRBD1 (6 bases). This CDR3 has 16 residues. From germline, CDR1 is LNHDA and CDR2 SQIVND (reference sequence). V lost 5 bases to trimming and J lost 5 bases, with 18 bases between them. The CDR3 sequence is CASSALPGQPNEKLFF. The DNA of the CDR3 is TGTGCCAGTAGTGCCCTCCCGGGACAACCCAATGAAAAACTGTTTTTT.